The 6 T cell receptor beta chains reported below all come from one sample, sequenced in a study of shared clonotypes between healthy human individuals. Repertoires were generated with immunoSEQ multiplex PCR, while TCRdb's copy carries only in-frame clones and drops some. The sample has over 2 million clones, about 95% seen once. Positively selected for CCR7, the CD45RO-negative cells used as naive CD8 cells excluded terminally differentiated effector memory CD45RA+ cells. The material sequenced was naive CD8+ T cells sorted from blood. The receptors were gathered from a man aged 18 to 29 in good health.

The chain links TRBV18 to TRBJ2-2, with D maybe TRBD2 (5 bases). The CDR3 is made up of 13 amino acids. V was clipped by 6 bases and J by 5 bases, with 10 bases between them. CDR1 and CDR2 from the germline V gene are KGHSH and LQKENI. The CDR3 sequence is CASSMEVTGELFF. Here the CDR3 DNA reads TGTGCCAGCTCCATGGAGGTGACCGGGGAGCTGTTTTTT. The full variable domain, with the rest looked up from reference TRBV18 and TRBJ2-2, is NAGVMQNPRHLVRRRGQEARLRCSPMKGHSHVYWYRQLPEEGLKFMVYLQKENIIDESGMPKERFSAEFPKEGPSILRIQQVVRGDSAAYFCASSMEVTGELFFGEGSRLTVL.

The J gene is TRBJ2-5, the V gene TRBV6-6; D unresolved. The V and J ends lost 3 bases and 4 bases respectively, with 9 bases between them. This CDR3 comprises 13 residues. Germline V gene data show CDR1 as MNHNY and CDR2 as SVGAGI (reference sequence). The DNA of the CDR3 is TGTGCCAGCAGTTATGGCCCCTCAGAGACCCAGTACTTC. Protein: CASSYGPSETQYF.

The gene calls are TRBV5-6 and TRBJ1-4; D not certain. The CDR3 has 14 amino acids. V lost 3 bases and J lost 3, with 9 bases in between. Per the germline V gene, CDR1 is SGHDT and CDR2 is YYEEEE. CDR3 protein: CASSWGVSNEKLFF. CDR3 sequence (DNA): TGTGCCAGCAGCTGGGGTGTGTCTAATGAAAAACTGTTTTTT.

The rearrangement links TRBV11-2 to TRBJ2-7, with 11 bases lining up with TRBD2. V lost 1 base and J lost 2; bases outside the gene matches: 4. This CDR3 region has 16 residues. Germline assignment: CDR1 SGHAT and CDR2 FQNNGV. CDR3 region: CASSLAPGLAAYEQYF. The CDR3 DNA sequence: TGTGCCAGCAGCTTAGCCCCGGGACTAGCGGCCTACGAGCAGTACTTC.

The chain has TRBV30 and TRBJ2-1, with a possible D match to TRBD2 (7 bases). V was trimmed by 3 bases and J by 1 base, leaving 10 bases between them. The germline CDR1 and CDR2 sequences are GTSNPN and SVGIG (reference sequence). This CDR3 comprises 14 residues. The CDR3 nucleotides are TGTGCCTGGAGGGGAGGGGGATCCTACAATGAGCAGTTCTTC. Translation: CAWRGGGSYNEQFF.

The J gene is TRBJ1-6, the V gene TRBV19; 7 nucleotides align to TRBD1. This CDR3 has 17 amino acids. In germline, CDR1 is LNHDA, CDR2 SQIVND (reference sequence). The V segment lost 4 bases and the J segment 7 bases; nucleotides outside the gene matches: 13. Here the CDR3 reads CASSTTLQGIGNSPLHF. CDR3 nucleotide sequence: TGTGCCAGTAGTACGACCCTACAGGGGATCGGGAATTCACCCCTCCACTTT.